This entry lists 9 T cell receptor beta chains sequenced from one sample in a study of blood T cell repertoires in COVID-19. Some clones are missing from TCRdb's copy, which holds only in-frame ones; the method was immunoSEQ multiplex PCR. Of approximately 250,000 clones listed, 65% to 90% are singletons. Material for sequencing was peripheral blood. These receptors all stem from a man aged 25-40 years with active or convalescent COVID-19.

DNA for the CDR3: TGTGCCAGCAGCTCTGCTGGACAGTCTAACTATGGCTACACCTTC. Translation: CASSSAGQSNYGYTF. V gene TRBV11-1 combines with J gene TRBJ1-2, with D possibly being TRBD1 (6 bases). CDR1 is SGHAT and CDR2 is FQDESV in the germline V gene (reference sequence). CDR3 length: 15 amino acids. The germline V and J ends were trimmed by 4 bases and 0 bases, with 12 bases remaining between them.

The chain links TRBV4-3 to TRBJ1-1, with D maybe TRBD1 (5 bases). Germline V gene data show CDR1 as LGHNA and CDR2 as YSLEER. Trimming pared 2 bases from V and 5 bases from J, leaving 18 bases between. CDR3 length: 16 amino acids. The CDR3: CASSQRMVGEGTEAFF. DNA of the CDR3: TGCGCCAGCAGCCAACGAATGGTAGGGGAGGGGACTGAAGCTTTCTTT.

CDR3 in amino acids: CASSLSRQSMNTEAFF. The CDR3 DNA reads as TGTGCCAGCAGCTTATCCCGACAGAGCATGAACACTGAAGCTTTCTTT. V and J are TRBV7-8 and TRBJ1-1, with TRBD1 as a possible D gene (5 bases). V lost 2 bases to trimming and J lost 0 bases, with 13 bases between them. Germline V gene lookup returns CDR1 SGHVS and CDR2 FQNEAQ. The CDR3 totals 16 residues.

The V and J genes are TRBV6-1 and TRBJ1-1; D is unresolved. The length of the CDR3 is 15 residues. Per the germline V gene, CDR1 is MNHNS and CDR2 is SASEGT. The V end lost 0 bases, the J end lost 5 bases, and 13 bases lay between the germline ends. The CDR3 loop reads CASSEAKASGTEAFF. DNA for the CDR3: TGTGCCAGCAGTGAAGCCAAGGCTTCGGGGACTGAAGCTTTCTTT.

The chain is built from TRBV5-1 and TRBJ2-2; 8 bases are shared with TRBD1. This CDR3 is built from 17 residues. The trim removed 0 bases at V and 6 bases at J, leaving 10 bases unmatched. Germline V gene sequence: CDR1 SGHRS, CDR2 YFSETQ. This CDR3 reads CASSLDPRTGSAGELFF. The CDR3 DNA sequence: TGCGCCAGCAGCTTGGACCCCCGGACAGGGTCCGCCGGGGAGCTGTTTTTT.

The chain uses TRBV4-3 and TRBJ2-3, with unresolved D. Per the germline V gene, CDR1 is LGHNA and CDR2 is YSLEER. V was trimmed by 0 bases and J by 6 bases, leaving 10 bases between them. The CDR3 runs to 14 residues. CDR3 bases: TGCGCCAGCAGCCAAGATCCCATTTTTGATACGCAGTATTTT. This translates into CASSQDPIFDTQYF.

In DNA form, the CDR3 reads TGTGCCAGCAGTGAAGGTCTCAACTATGGCTACACCTTC. Translated: CASSEGLNYGYTF. The chain employs TRBV2 and TRBJ1-2; no definite D call. Germline V lookup: CDR1 SNHLY, CDR2 FYNNEI. Trimming took 1 base from V and 2 from J, leaving 5 bases between them. The CDR3 extends over 13 amino acids.

The V gene is TRBV6-5, the J gene TRBJ1-1, with 7 bases lining up with TRBD1. The junction had 9 bases not matched to a gene; V was cut back by 5 bases and J by 6 bases. The CDR3 runs 14 residues. Germline CDR1 MNHEY, CDR2 SVGAGI. CDR3 region: CASSTDREGPEAFF. The CDR3 region has the DNA TGTGCCAGCAGTACAGACAGGGAAGGGCCTGAAGCTTTCTTT.

This sequence joins TRBV7-2 and TRBJ2-3, with 9 bases that match TRBD2. The CDR3 totals 15 residues. The V and J ends lost 7 bases and 3 bases, in that order; junction bases with no gene match: 8. Germline lookup yields CDR1 SGHTA and CDR2 FQGNSA. The CDR3 sequence: CASTPRGGLTDTQYF. CDR3 DNA: TGTGCCAGCACCCCGCGGGGGGGGCTAACAGATACGCAGTATTTT.